These 17 T cell receptor beta chains were all obtained from the same sample, sequenced in a study of identical twins. TCRdb used MiXCR to reprocess the 5' RACE reads, holding one entry per CDR3 protein. The profile shows hundreds of thousands of distinct CDR3 sequences, around an eighth of them singletons. These data were likewise used in another study, on yellow fever vaccine responses in identical twins.

Sequencing was carried out using PBMCs. The receptors were sampled from a woman aged 18-30 years in good health.

This CDR3 is CASSPRDSWNTEAFF. The CDR3 bases are TGTGCCAGCTCACCCCGGGACAGCTGGAACACTGAAGCTTTCTTT. The J gene is TRBJ1-1, the V gene TRBV18; 7 bases agree with TRBD1. There are 15 residues in the CDR3. Germline V gives CDR1 KGHSH, CDR2 LQKENI. The J segment lost 1 base and the V segment lost 3 bases, leaving 5 bases of the junction unmatched. Full variable domain (missing parts from reference TRBV18 and TRBJ1-1): NAGVMQNPRHLVRRRGQEARLRCSPMKGHSHVYWYRQLPEEGLKFMVYLQKENIIDESGMPKERFSAEFPKEGPSILRIQQVVRGDSAAYFCASSPRDSWNTEAFFGQGTRLTVV.

This clonotype occurred many times. The chain carries TRBV12-5 and TRBJ2-7; possibly TRBD1 or TRBD2 for D (6 bases each). Trimming took 6 bases from V and 6 from J, leaving 18 bases between them. Germline V gene data show CDR1 as LGHNT and CDR2 as FRNRAP. This CDR3 region has 14 residues. DNA of the CDR3: TGTGCTAGTGGGAGAGACAGGACTATGCGCGAGCAGTACTTC. Its protein product is CASGRDRTMREQYF.

There are many counts of this clonotype. The V and J genes are TRBV28 and TRBJ1-5, with 7 nucleotides matching TRBD1. The CDR3 runs to 12 residues. The trim removed 6 bases at V and 4 bases at J, leaving 0 bases unmatched. Germline lookup yields CDR1 MDHEN and CDR2 SYDVKM. The chain's CDR3 is CASSRGNQPQHF. The DNA for the CDR3 is TGTGCCAGCAGCAGGGGGAATCAGCCCCAGCATTTT.

The rearrangement uses TRBV20-1 and TRBJ2-7, with D possibly TRBD1 on 10 matching bases. CDR1 is DFQATT, CDR2 SNEGSKA, per germline (reference sequence). The V end lost 4 bases, the J end lost 7 bases, and 29 bases lay between the germline ends. CDR3 length equals 17 residues. CDR3 region: CSANGQGVASGIYEQYF. Written as DNA, the CDR3 is TGCAGTGCTAATGGACAGGGGGTGGCTAGCGGGATTTATGAGCAGTACTTC.

The rearrangement links TRBV7-3 to TRBJ2-6, with TRBD1 matching over 7 bases. The J segment lost 4 bases and the V segment lost 3 bases, leaving 6 bases of the junction unmatched. The CDR3 is 16 amino acids. Germline CDR1 SGHTA, CDR2 FQGTGA. As DNA, the CDR3 is TGTGCCAGCAGCTTCACTACAGGGGCCGGGGCCAACGTCCTGACTTTC. Amino acids: CASSFTTGAGANVLTF.

This chain joins TRBV20-1 and TRBJ2-5; 7 bases fit TRBD1. The J segment lost 7 bases and the V segment lost 5 bases, leaving 13 bases of the junction unmatched. The CDR3 sequence is 14 residues long. Germline V CDR1 and CDR2: DFQATT, SNEGSKA (reference sequence). This chain's CDR3 is CSAEMTGPDWTQYF. The CDR3 DNA is TGCAGTGCTGAAATGACAGGGCCTGATTGGACCCAGTACTTC.

This clonotype has just a few counts. This chain uses TRBV10-3 with TRBJ1-2, with 8 bases that match TRBD1. The CDR3 is made up of 17 amino acids. The V gene's germline CDR1 is ENHRY and CDR2 SYGVKD. Germline trimming cut 4 bases from V and 0 bases from J; bases unmatched to any gene: 10. The CDR3 sequence: CAISAAGTGPTNYGYTF. The CDR3 DNA reads TGTGCCATCAGTGCAGCTGGGACAGGCCCTACTAACTATGGCTACACCTTC.

This clonotype was picked up many times. The CDR3 is CASSKQEASNEKLFF. Here the CDR3 DNA reads TGTGCCAGCAGTAAGCAAGAGGCCTCGAATGAAAAACTGTTTTTT. The J gene is TRBJ1-4, the V gene TRBV7-8; the D is unclear. The CDR3 is 15 amino acids. V lost 6 bases and J 5 bases, leaving 16 bases between the germline ends. Germline CDR1 SGHVS, CDR2 FQNEAQ.

This clonotype came up many times. The rearrangement joins TRBV12-3 or TRBV12-4 to TRBJ1-6, with TRBD1 matching 7 bases. The CDR3 has 14 residues. J gave up 5 bases and V 5 bases, and 3 bases lay outside the gene matches. CDR3 loop: CASSLGQNNSPLHF. CDR3 bases: TGTGCCAGCAGTCTGGGACAGAATAATTCACCCCTCCACTTT.

Many counts were recorded for this clonotype. The chain is built from TRBV2 and TRBJ2-5; D gene unclear. Germline V gives CDR1 SNHLY, CDR2 FYNNEI. The CDR3 length is 14 residues. Trimming removed 3 bases from V and 4 bases from J, with 12 bases in between. In DNA form, the CDR3 reads TGTGCCAGCAGTGATTGGTCCTCACGAGAGACCCAGTACTTC. It is translated as CASSDWSSRETQYF.

This sequence joins TRBV28 and TRBJ2-1; 7 bases match TRBD2. The trim removed 7 bases at V and 0 bases at J, leaving 15 bases unmatched. Germline V gene data show CDR1 as MDHEN and CDR2 as SYDVKM. This CDR3 is 18 amino acids long. CDR3 amino acids: CASTTTLAELHSYNEQFF. As DNA, the CDR3 is TGTGCCAGCACCACGACCCTAGCGGAGCTACACTCCTACAATGAGCAGTTCTTC.

The J gene is TRBJ2-5, the V gene TRBV5-1, with D unresolved. From germline, CDR1 is SGHRS and CDR2 YFSETQ. The V end lost 0 bases, the J end lost 3 bases, and 12 bases lay between the germline ends. The CDR3 length is 15 residues. The CDR3 sequence: CASSLGDRREETQYF. CDR3 DNA sequence: TGCGCCAGCAGCTTGGGGGATCGCCGGGAAGAGACCCAGTACTTC.

This clonotype was counted between two and nine times. V and J are TRBV20-1 and TRBJ2-1, with D perhaps TRBD1 (6 bases). The CDR3 contains 14 residues. Trimming cost V 3 bases and J 4 bases, with 13 bases left between them. The germline CDR1 and CDR2 sequences are DFQATT and SNEGSKA (reference sequence). The CDR3 sequence is CSARDRQFYNEQFF. CDR3 coding DNA: TGCAGTGCTAGGGACAGACAATTTTACAATGAGCAGTTCTTC.

Regarding this clonotype: The CDR3 end shows no conserved phenylalanine or tryptophan, and so a read error is likely. No DNA is shown, since the ends of the CDR3 on it are uncertain; the CDR3 is the one TCRdb lists. The rearrangement uses TRBV21-1 and TRBJ2-1; the table's D call of TRBD2 was not tested on the DNA. TRBV21-1 is termed a pseudogene. The CDR3 length is 16 residues, termini included. CDR3 amino acids: CASSTLGLAPDVSLVG.

Worth noting for this clonotype: A read error may be the cause here, since a much bigger clone is one base away. This chain links TRBV28 with TRBJ2-1; tentatively, D is TRBD2 (6 bases). Germline CDR1 reads MDHEN; CDR2 reads SYDVKM. V lost 9 bases and J 5 bases, leaving 14 bases between the germline ends. This CDR3 has 13 amino acids. The CDR3 DNA follows: TGTGCCAGTGGAGGGAGGTCCGACAATGAGCAGTTCTTC. Amino acid sequence: CASGGRSDNEQFF.

This clonotype was seen only a few times. The chain carries TRBV6-5 and TRBJ2-5, with D maybe TRBD1 (6 bases). V lost 2 bases and J lost 2, with 9 bases in between. Germline values: CDR1 MNHEY, CDR2 SVGAGI. The CDR3 length is 14 residues. CDR3 loop: CASSYLQGQETQYF. DNA of the CDR3: TGTGCCAGCAGTTACCTTCAGGGGCAAGAGACCCAGTACTTC.

This chain joins TRBV9 and TRBJ2-5; 11 nucleotides align to TRBD2. Germline values: CDR1 SGDLS, CDR2 YYNGEE. The CDR3 has 15 amino acids. The trim removed 4 bases at V and 4 bases at J, leaving 6 bases unmatched. CDR3 residues: CASSLLAGAAETQYF. CDR3 nucleotide sequence: TGTGCCAGCAGCCTACTAGCGGGAGCGGCAGAGACCCAGTACTTC.